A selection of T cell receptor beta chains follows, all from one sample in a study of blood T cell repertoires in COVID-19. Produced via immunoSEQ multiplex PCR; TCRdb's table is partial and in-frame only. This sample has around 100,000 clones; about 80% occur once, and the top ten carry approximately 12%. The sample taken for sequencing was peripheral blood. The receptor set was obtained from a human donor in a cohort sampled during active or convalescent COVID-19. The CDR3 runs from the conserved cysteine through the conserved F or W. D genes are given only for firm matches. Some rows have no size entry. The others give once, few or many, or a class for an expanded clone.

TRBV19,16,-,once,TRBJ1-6,CASSTQGGKFKAPLHF,TGTGCCAGTAGTACCCAGGGCGGGAAATTCAAGGCACCCCTCCACTTT
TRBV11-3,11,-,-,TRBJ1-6,CASRGGTALHF,TGTGCCAGCAGAGGGGGAACGGCCCTCCACTTT
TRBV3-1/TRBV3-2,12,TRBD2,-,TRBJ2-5,CASSPPGGAQYF,TGTGCCAGCAGCCCACCGGGAGGGGCCCAGTACTTC
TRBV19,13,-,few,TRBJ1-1,CASSWAGNTEAFF,TGTGCCAGTAGTTGGGCAGGGAACACTGAAGCTTTCTTT
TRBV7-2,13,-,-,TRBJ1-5,CASSTTGNQPQHF,TGTGCCAGCAGCACCACAGGCAATCAGCCCCAGCATTTT
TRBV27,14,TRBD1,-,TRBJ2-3,CASNGQGITDTQYF,TGTGCCAGCAATGGACAGGGGATCACAGATACGCAGTATTTT
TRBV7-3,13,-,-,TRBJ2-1,CASSETPVNEQFF,TGTGCCAGCAGCGAAACGCCAGTCAATGAGCAGTTCTTC
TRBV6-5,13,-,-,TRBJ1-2,CASSYGQAYGYTF,TGTGCCAGCAGTTACGGGCAGGCCTATGGCTACACCTTC
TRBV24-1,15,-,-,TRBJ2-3,CATSDLAGARDTQYF,TGTGCCACCAGTGATTTGGCGGGGGCGAGGGATACGCAGTATTTT
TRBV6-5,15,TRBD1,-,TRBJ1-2,CASSSRGTGSIGYTF,TGTGCCAGCAGTTCCCGAGGGACAGGGTCTATCGGCTACACCTTC
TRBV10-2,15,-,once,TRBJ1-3,CASSATGGRRNTIYF,TGCGCCAGCAGTGCGACCGGAGGGAGACGAAACACCATATATTTT
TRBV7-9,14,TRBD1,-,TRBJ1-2,CASSFTGGGYGYTF,TGTGCCAGCAGCTTCACAGGGGGTGGCTATGGCTACACCTTC
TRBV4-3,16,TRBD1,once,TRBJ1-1,CASSQDRTGGVTEAFF,TGCGCCAGCAGCCAAGATAGAACAGGGGGGGTCACTGAAGCTTTCTTT
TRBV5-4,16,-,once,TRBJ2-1,CASSLDRSSLYNEQFF,TGTGCCAGCAGCTTGGACAGGAGCTCCCTCTACAATGAGCAGTTCTTC
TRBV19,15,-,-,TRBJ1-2,CASSINRDADYGYTF,TGTGCCAGTAGTATCAACAGGGATGCGGACTATGGCTACACCTTC
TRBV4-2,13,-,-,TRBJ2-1,CASSHPGVDEQFF,TGTGCCAGCAGCCATCCCGGGGTGGATGAGCAGTTCTTC
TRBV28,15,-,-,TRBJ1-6,CASKTGTRGNSPLHF,TGTGCCAGCAAAACCGGGACAAGGGGTAATTCACCCCTCCACTTT
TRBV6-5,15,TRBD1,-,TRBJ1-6,CASTPDRGRGSPLHF,TGTGCCAGCACCCCAGACAGGGGGCGCGGTTCACCCCTCCACTTT
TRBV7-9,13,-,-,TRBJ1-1,CASSSHRGADAFF,TGTGCCAGCAGCTCCCACCGGGGGGCAGACGCTTTCTTT
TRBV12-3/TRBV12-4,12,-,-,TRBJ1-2,CATGGDNYGYTF,TGTGCCACCGGGGGGGACAACTATGGCTACACCTTC
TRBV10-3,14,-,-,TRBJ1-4,CAISEGPGSEKLFF,TGTGCCATCAGTGAGGGCCCAGGATCTGAAAAACTGTTTTTT
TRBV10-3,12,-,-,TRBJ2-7,CATRQGGYEQYF,TGTGCCACCCGACAGGGAGGCTACGAGCAGTACTTC
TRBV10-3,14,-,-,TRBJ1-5,CAISPGLGDQPQHF,TGTGCCATCAGCCCAGGACTTGGAGATCAGCCCCAGCATTTT
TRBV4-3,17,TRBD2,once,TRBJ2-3,CASSPGTSGGITDTQYF,TGCGCCAGCAGCCCAGGGACTAGCGGGGGGATCACAGATACGCAGTATTTT
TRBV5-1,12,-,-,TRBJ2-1,CASSLAERVQFF,TGCGCCAGCAGCTTGGCAGAGCGGGTGCAGTTCTTC
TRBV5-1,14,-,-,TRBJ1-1,CASSPLNLNTEAFF,TGCGCCAGCAGCCCACTAAATCTGAACACTGAAGCTTTCTTT
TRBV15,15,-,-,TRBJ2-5,CATSRDPGRVETQYF,TGTGCCACCAGCAGAGATCCTGGCAGGGTGGAGACCCAGTACTTC
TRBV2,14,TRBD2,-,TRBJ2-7,CASSGTSLTYEQYF,TGTGCCAGCAGTGGGACTAGCCTAACCTACGAGCAGTACTTC
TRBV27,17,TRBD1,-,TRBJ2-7,CASSPEGNGAGGYEQYF,TGTGCCAGCAGTCCCGAAGGGAATGGGGCAGGGGGCTACGAGCAGTACTTC
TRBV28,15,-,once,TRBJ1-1,CASSLWLSSNTEAFF,TGTGCCAGCAGTTTATGGCTATCTTCGAACACTGAAGCTTTCTTT
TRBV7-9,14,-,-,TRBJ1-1,CASSLGQSRTEAFF,TGTGCCAGCAGCTTAGGACAGTCCCGCACTGAAGCTTTCTTT
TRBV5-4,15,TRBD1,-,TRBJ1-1,CASSVTGAGNTEAFF,TGTGCCAGCAGCGTAACAGGGGCCGGGAACACTGAAGCTTTCTTT
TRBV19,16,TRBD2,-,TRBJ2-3,CASSRGTSGTTDTQYF,TGTGCCAGTAGTAGGGGGACTAGCGGGACGACGGATACGCAGTATTTT
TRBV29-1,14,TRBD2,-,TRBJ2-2,CSVRGGVDTGELFF,TGCAGCGTTCGTGGGGGGGTGGACACCGGGGAGCTGTTTTTT